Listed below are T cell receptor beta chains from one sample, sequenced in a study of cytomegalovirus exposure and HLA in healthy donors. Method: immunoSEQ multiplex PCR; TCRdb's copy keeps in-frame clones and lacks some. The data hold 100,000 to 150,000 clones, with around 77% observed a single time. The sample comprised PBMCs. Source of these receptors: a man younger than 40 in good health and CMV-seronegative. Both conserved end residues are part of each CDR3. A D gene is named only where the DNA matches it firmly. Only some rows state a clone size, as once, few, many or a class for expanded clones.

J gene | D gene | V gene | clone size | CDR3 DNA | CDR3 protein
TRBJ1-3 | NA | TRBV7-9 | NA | TGTGCCAGCAGCTTTGGGCAGGGAAACACCATATATTTT | CASSFGQGNTIYF
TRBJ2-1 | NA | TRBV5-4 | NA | TGTGCCAGCAGCTTGGCCTCGGGACACGAGCAGTTCTTC | CASSLASGHEQFF
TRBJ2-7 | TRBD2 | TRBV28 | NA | TGTGCCAGCCGGCTAGCGGGGCGCTACGAGCAGTACTTC | CASRLAGRYEQYF
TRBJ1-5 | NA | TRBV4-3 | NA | TGCGCCAGCAGCCAAGATGTGGGGGGTAATCAGCCCCAGCATTTT | CASSQDVGGNQPQHF
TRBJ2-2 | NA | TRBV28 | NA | TGTGCCAGCAGTTGGGGAGTCCTTTCCGGGGAGCTGTTTTTT | CASSWGVLSGELFF
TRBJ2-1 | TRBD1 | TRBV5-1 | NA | TGCGCCAGCAGCGACCCCTACAGGGGTAGTTCCTACAATGAGCAGTTCTTC | CASSDPYRGSSYNEQFF
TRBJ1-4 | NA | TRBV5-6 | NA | TGTGCCAGCAGCGGATCGGTACAAGCGGAAAAACTGTTTTTT | CASSGSVQAEKLFF
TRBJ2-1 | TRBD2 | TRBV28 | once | TGTGCCAGCAGTTCAGGGGGACTAGCGGGAGTGATCAATGAGCAGTTCTTC | CASSSGGLAGVINEQFF
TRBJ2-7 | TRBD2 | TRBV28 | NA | TGTGCCAGCAGTTCCTTCGCCGGGACTAGCGGGAGGGCCGAGCAGTACTTC | CASSSFAGTSGRAEQYF
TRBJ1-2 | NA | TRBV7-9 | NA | TGTGCCAGCAGCCCCCTTGGCAGCTACACCTTC | CASSPLGSYTF
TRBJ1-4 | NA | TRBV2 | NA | TGTGCCAGCAGTGGTGAGGCAAGAGTCAATGAAAAACTGTTTTTT | CASSGEARVNEKLFF
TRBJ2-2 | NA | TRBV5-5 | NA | TGTGCCAGCAGCTTCGACTATCTACGGGGTACCGGGGAGCTGTTTTTT | CASSFDYLRGTGELFF
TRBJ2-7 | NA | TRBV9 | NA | TGTGCCAGCAGCGCCGACGGGGTAAATGAGCAGTACTTC | CASSADGVNEQYF
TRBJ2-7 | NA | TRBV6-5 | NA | TGTGCCAGCAGTTACTCCAGGGGAACCTACGAGCAGTACTTC | CASSYSRGTYEQYF
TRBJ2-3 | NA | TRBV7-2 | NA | TGTGCCAGCAGCTTTACGTGGGGGGTCACAGATACGCAGTATTTT | CASSFTWGVTDTQYF
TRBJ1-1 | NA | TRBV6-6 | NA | TGTGCCGGCAGTTACCGCAGAATGAACACTGAAGCTTTCTTT | CAGSYRRMNTEAFF
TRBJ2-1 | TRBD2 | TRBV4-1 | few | TGCGCCAGCAGCCGAAGCGGGAGCAATGAGCAGTTCTTC | CASSRSGSNEQFF
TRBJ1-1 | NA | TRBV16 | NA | TGTGCCAGCAGCCCTGCAGGGGATGTCGACCGAGCTTTCTTT | CASSPAGDVDRAFF
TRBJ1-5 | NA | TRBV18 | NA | TGTGCCAGCTCACCAGGCCAGTCTAGCAATCAGCCCCAGCATTTT | CASSPGQSSNQPQHF
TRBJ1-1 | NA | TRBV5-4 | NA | TGTGCCAGCAGCCTGGGACAATTGTCGCGAATGAACACTGAAGCTTTCTTT | CASSLGQLSRMNTEAFF
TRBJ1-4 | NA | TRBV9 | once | TGTGCCAGCAGCGCCACAACCGGGGGGGCTAATGAAAAACTGTTTTTT | CASSATTGGANEKLFF
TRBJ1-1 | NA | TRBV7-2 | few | TGTGCCAGCACCTTCACATCGTACACTGAAGCTTTCTTT | CASTFTSYTEAFF
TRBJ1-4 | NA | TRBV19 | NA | TGTGCCAGTACCCCAGGGTCTGATGAAAAACTGTTTTTT | CASTPGSDEKLFF
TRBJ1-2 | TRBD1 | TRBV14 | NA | TGTGCCAGCAGCCCGTTGACAGGGTTGAGTAGGGGCTACACCTTC | CASSPLTGLSRGYTF
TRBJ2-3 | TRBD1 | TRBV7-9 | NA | TGTGCCAGCAGCTTGGGACAGGGCCTCACAGATACGCAGTATTTT | CASSLGQGLTDTQYF
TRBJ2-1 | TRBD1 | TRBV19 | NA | TGTGCCAGTAGTACGGACAGGGGGAATGAGCAGTTCTTC | CASSTDRGNEQFF
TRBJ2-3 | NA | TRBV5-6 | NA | TGTGCCAGCAGCGACTCCGACCGCACAGATACGCAGTATTTT | CASSDSDRTDTQYF
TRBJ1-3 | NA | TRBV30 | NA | TGTGCCTGGAGTGTATGGGGGCCTGGAAACACCATATATTTT | CAWSVWGPGNTIYF
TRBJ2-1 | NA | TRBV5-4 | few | TGTGCCAGCAGCTCCCACTTCTCTATTTCCTACAATGAGCAGTTCTTC | CASSSHFSISYNEQFF
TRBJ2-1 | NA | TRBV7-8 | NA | TGTGCCAGCAGCTTATCGGGCGGGACCTCCTACAATGAGCAGTTCTTC | CASSLSGGTSYNEQFF
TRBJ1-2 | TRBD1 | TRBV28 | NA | TGTGCCAGCAGTACGGGGACAGGGGCCTATGGCTACACCTTC | CASSTGTGAYGYTF
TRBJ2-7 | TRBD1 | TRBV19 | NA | TGTGCCAGTAGTAAACCCGGGACAGCCTACGAGCAGTACTTC | CASSKPGTAYEQYF
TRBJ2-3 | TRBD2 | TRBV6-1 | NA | TGTGCCAGCAGGAGGAGCGGGGACCCAGATACGCAGTATTTT | CASRRSGDPDTQYF
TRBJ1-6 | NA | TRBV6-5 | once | TGTGCCAGCAGTTATCTGAGCTCCTATAATTCACCCCTCCACTTT | CASSYLSSYNSPLHF
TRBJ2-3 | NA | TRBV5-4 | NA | TGTGCCAGCAGCTTCGCCAGGGCGTCAGATACGCAGTATTTT | CASSFARASDTQYF
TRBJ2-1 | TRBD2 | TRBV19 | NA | TGTGCCAGTAGTACTCCCCGAACCGGGGGGGCGGGGTACAATGAGCAGTTCTTC | CASSTPRTGGAGYNEQFF
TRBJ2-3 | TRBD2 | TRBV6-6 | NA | TGTGCCAGCAGTTACTCGGGGGGGAGGGATACGCAGTATTTT | CASSYSGGRDTQYF
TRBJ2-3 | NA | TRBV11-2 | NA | TGTGCCAGCAGCTCGGGACTCCGGGATACGCAGTATTTT | CASSSGLRDTQYF
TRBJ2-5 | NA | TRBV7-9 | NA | TGTGCCAGCTTAGAAGCGGTCTCAGAGACCCAGTACTTC | CASLEAVSETQYF
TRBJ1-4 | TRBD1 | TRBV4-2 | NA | TGTGCCAGCAGCCCACCGGGACAGGGAAGGCGCTCCACTAATGAAAAACTGTTTTTT | CASSPPGQGRRSTNEKLFF
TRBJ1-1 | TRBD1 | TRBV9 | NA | TGTGCCAGCAGTCCAGACAGGGTTGGGAACACTGAAGCTTTCTTT | CASSPDRVGNTEAFF
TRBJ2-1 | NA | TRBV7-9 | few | TGTGCCAGCAGCTCCCAAGGAGATCCAACGCCTGAGCAGTTCTTC | CASSSQGDPTPEQFF
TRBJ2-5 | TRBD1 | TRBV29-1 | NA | TGCAGCGTCGCCAGGGGGCGCGGAGAGACCCAGTACTTC | CSVARGRGETQYF
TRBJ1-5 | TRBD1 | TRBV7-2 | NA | TGTGCCAGCAGCTCGAGACAGGGGGAGCAGCCCCAGCATTTT | CASSSRQGEQPQHF